This TCR beta chain was recovered during a study of blood T cells in healthy people across ages. As for the study in general: Capture by template switching was about one barcoded beta molecule per two T cells. Study-level findings and limits: A conclusive naive versus antigen-experienced comparison was prevented by the unsorted PBMCs.

A second 7 to 11 cycle PCR used barcoded and J-beta primers. The template-switch adaptor was a 5' adaptor with 12 random nucleotides. It tagged each cDNA molecule. Every sample gave at least 2.5 million paired-end reads containing CDR3. One entry per CDR3 protein, called by TCRdb with MiXCR from the 5' RACE reads. The sample has around 1.7 million distinct CDR3 sequences, about 28% seen once. Remarks on this clonotype: Its antigen is not known.

The germline CDR1 and CDR2 sequences are MNHEY and SVGAGI. With 4 bases clipped from V and 1 base from J, the junction kept 8 bases outside the gene matches. The CDR3 contains 16 residues. J is TRBJ2-3 and V is TRBV6-5; 7 bases agree with TRBD2. Sequenced sample: blood. This TCR derives from a woman in her thirties in good health. The DNA of the CDR3 is TGTGCCAGCAGTTCACTAGCGCCTTCCCGCACAGATACGCAGTATTTT. Protein product: CASSSLAPSRTDTQYF.